This T cell receptor beta chain was observed in a study of tissue T cells after allogeneic stem cell transplantation. The data were produced by immunoSEQ multiplex PCR, yet TCRdb's version contains in-frame clones alone and is incomplete. The table includes around 2,700 clones, about half detected once. This CDR3 has 14 amino acids. CDR1 is GKSSPN, CDR2 SITVG, per germline. Between the trimmed V and J ends, which lost 0 bases and 0 bases, there was a span of 8 bases. A remark on this clone: Genes and germline are mouse. Read sequence stops 1 residue before the CDR3 end, and the germline J gene provides the missing end.

Sample time point: mouse harvest day 14 after allogeneic transplant. Each mouse received 10^7 T-cell-depleted marrow cells plus 10^6 splenic CD5+ T cells by tail vein. The V gene is TRBV31, the J gene TRBJ1-2; perhaps TRBD1 as D (6 bases). The sequence was collected from a female BALB/c mouse given C57BL/6 T cells with graft-versus-host disease after an allogeneic hematopoietic cell transplant. The sample was lymph node tissue. The sequenced CDR3 bases are TGTGCCTGGAGTCTGGGGACAACAAACTCCGACTACACC. This translates into CAWSLGTTNSDYT. From start to end, the CDR3 is CAWSLGTTNSDYTF.